Listed below are T cell receptor beta chains from one sample, sequenced in a study of human T cells and chemical hapten exposure. MiXCR, applied by TCRdb to the RACE reads, yields one record per CDR3 protein. The sample yields 110,000 or so distinct CDR3 sequences, roughly a tenth seen once. Sequencing was performed on whole blood, taken in connection with sensitization to the hapten diphenylcyclopropenone (DPC). These receptors originate from a woman aged 35 to 49 with alopecia areata. Some clones in this sample may be carry-over from other donors' samples. CDR3s include the opening cysteine and the closing phenylalanine or tryptophan.

>TRBV7-2|TRBJ1-3|17
CASSLAFQVSSGNTIYF
>TRBV24-1|TRBJ1-2|12
CATSEQNYGYTF
>TRBV6-5|TRBJ1-5|16
CASSYSGVAGNQPQHF
>TRBV27|TRBJ2-1|15
CASKAYRADHNEQFF
>TRBV3-1|TRBJ2-1|17
CASSPRRGGQGRDEQFF
>TRBV7-9|TRBJ1-1|13
CASSRTGLAEAFF
>TRBV6-5|TRBJ1-3|15
CASSKQGSHGNTIYF
>TRBV7-2|TRBJ2-5|14
CASSFQRGAETQYF
>TRBV18|TRBJ1-1|14
CASSSGQGHTEAFF
>TRBV5-1|TRBJ2-1|15
CASSRGLAGGFEQFF
>TRBV7-8|TRBJ2-7|14
CASSLAGQDYEQYF
>TRBV6-2/TRBV6-3|TRBJ2-3|13
CASTEVSTDTQYF
>TRBV29-1|TRBJ2-7|14
CSGAVDRAFGEQYF
>TRBV5-1|TRBJ2-1|14
CASSLGTEYNEQFF
>TRBV6-5|TRBJ1-2|14
CASSWDRGFYSYTF
>TRBV7-3|TRBJ1-1|15
CASSLTGGTGTEAFF
>TRBV24-1|TRBJ2-7|15
CATSDTAGYPYEQYF
>TRBV5-1|TRBJ2-4|18
CASSLRSGQGLGNDIQYF
>TRBV4-3|TRBJ1-3|15
CASSQGGQYGNTIYF
>TRBV11-3|TRBJ2-4|17
CASSFGLVKQGMNIQYF
>TRBV2|TRBJ2-1|14
CASRGGQGFDEQFF
>TRBV4-2|TRBJ1-4|15
CASSQGGISRVKLFF
>TRBV20-1|TRBJ2-7|14
CSANPGSRMSEQYF
>TRBV20-1|TRBJ2-2|17
CSARGNWGYSVTGELFF
>TRBV2|TRBJ2-7|14
CASSDRGPRHEQYF
>TRBV6-1|TRBJ1-2|12
CASSDQGGFSTF
>TRBV27|TRBJ1-1|14
CASSSTGISSEAFF
>TRBV4-1|TRBJ1-5|16
CASSQDAVPGNQPQHF
>TRBV20-1|TRBJ1-2|15
CSAVITGDPFYGYTF
>TRBV3-1|TRBJ2-7|13
CASSQESQARQYF
>TRBV11-2|TRBJ2-3|15
CASSELAGVPDTQYF
>TRBV7-7|TRBJ1-5|13
CASSLDLSQPQHF
>TRBV7-2|TRBJ2-7|14
CASSYGRQSYEQYF
>TRBV5-5|TRBJ2-2|17
CASSLRGTSGTTRELFF
>TRBV7-2|TRBJ1-1|14
CASSLSRGRTEAFF
>TRBV20-1|TRBJ1-3|14
CSAGQGLSGNTIYF
>TRBV7-2|TRBJ1-1|11
CASSLAWSAFF
>TRBV2|TRBJ1-2|12
CASSNGRSGYTF
>TRBV2|TRBJ2-1|13
CASSLGGRAEQFF
>TRBV7-2|TRBJ1-2|14
CASSSAVGDYGYTF
>TRBV28|TRBJ2-1|15
CASSSSGAPNNEQFF
>TRBV4-3|TRBJ2-1|17
CASSPWESRGGHNEQFF
>TRBV12-3/TRBV12-4|TRBJ2-4|12
CASSMSSNIQYF
>TRBV15|TRBJ1-2|14
CATSHRGANYGYTF
>TRBV29-1|TRBJ2-1|13
CSVGEGFINEQFF
>TRBV6-5|TRBJ2-1|14
CASTEPGGHNEQFF
>TRBV27|TRBJ1-6|17
CASSLRLQQGHNSPLHF
>TRBV18|TRBJ1-2|16
CASSSGQGGANYGYTF
>TRBV6-2/TRBV6-3|TRBJ1-1|13
CASRGWMNTEAFF
>TRBV28|TRBJ2-7|11
CASSFWNEQYF
>TRBV11-2|TRBJ1-1|14
CASSFVPPGAEAFF
>TRBV4-2|TRBJ2-1|16
CASSQIQGVPYNEQFF
>TRBV9|TRBJ2-3|14
CASSVGPSTDTQYF
>TRBV14|TRBJ2-5|13
CASSQNRDGTQYF
>TRBV7-2|TRBJ1-6|14
CASSLVDRGSPLHF